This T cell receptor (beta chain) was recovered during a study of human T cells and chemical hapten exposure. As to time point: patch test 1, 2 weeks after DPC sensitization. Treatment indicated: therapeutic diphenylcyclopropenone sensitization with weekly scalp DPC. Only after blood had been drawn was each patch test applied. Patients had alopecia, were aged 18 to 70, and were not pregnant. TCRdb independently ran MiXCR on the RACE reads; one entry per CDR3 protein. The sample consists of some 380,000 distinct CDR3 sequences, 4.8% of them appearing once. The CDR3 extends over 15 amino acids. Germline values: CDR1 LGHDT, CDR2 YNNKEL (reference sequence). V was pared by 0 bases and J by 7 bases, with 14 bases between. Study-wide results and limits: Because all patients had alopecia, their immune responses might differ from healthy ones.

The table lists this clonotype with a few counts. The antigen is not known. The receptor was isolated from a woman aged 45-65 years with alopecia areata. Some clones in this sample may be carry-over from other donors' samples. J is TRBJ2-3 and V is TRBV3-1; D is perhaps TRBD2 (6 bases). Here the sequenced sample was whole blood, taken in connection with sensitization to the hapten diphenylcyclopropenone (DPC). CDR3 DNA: TGTGCCAGCAGCCAAGAAAAGCGGGCTTGGAATACGCAGTATTTT. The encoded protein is CASSQEKRAWNTQYF.